This T cell receptor beta chain was captured by sequencing in a study of blood T cell repertoires in COVID-19. Study overall: Some COVID-19 samples were acute and others convalescent; all came from the United States, Italy and Spain. PBMCs, B-cell-depleted T cells, or T cells provided the cDNA or gDNA that made up the material.

There are a few counts of this clone. Original methodology: Using reference gene primer amplification, nucleated cell counts were estimated. Produced via immunoSEQ multiplex PCR; TCRdb's table is partial and in-frame only. V, J and clone size were drawn from that table, and D and trimming were deduced from the DNA. This table has hundreds of thousands of clones, 70% to 85% appearing once. V was shortened by 4 bases and J by 1 base, with 11 bases between the two germline ends. Germline assignment: CDR1 GTSNPN and CDR2 SVGIG (reference sequence). This CDR3 has 14 amino acids. This chain links TRBV30 with TRBJ1-5; D may be TRBD1 (5 bases). The sample consisted of peripheral blood. The receptor was isolated from a woman aged 80 or over with acute or convalescent COVID-19. The CDR3 reads CAWNPGLSNQPQHF. The CDR3 bases are TGTGCCTGGAACCCAGGGCTAAGCAATCAGCCCCAGCATTTT.